These 9 T cell receptor beta chains originate from one sample sequenced in a study of blood T cells in healthy people across ages. Primed by a sample-barcoded 5' primer and a J-beta primer mix, a second PCR proceeded for about 7 to 12 cycles. One entry per CDR3 protein results from TCRdb running MiXCR on the 5' RACE reads. This sample has about 1 million distinct CDR3 sequences, with almost 25% found just once. These data are also associated with another study on T cells of mothers and their children.

Sequenced: blood. Receptors originate from a girl aged 2-10 years in good health.

This clonotype was counted only a few times. The chain couples TRBV7-9 to TRBJ1-4; D perhaps matches TRBD1 (6 bases). Germline-derived CDR1 and CDR2 are SEHNR and FQNEAQ (reference sequence). The CDR3 has 16 residues. Between the trimmed V and J ends, which lost 6 bases and 7 bases, there was a span of 21 bases. The CDR3 here is CASRQMGGPLGEKLFF. The CDR3 region has the DNA TGTGCCAGCAGACAAATGGGGGGGCCCCTGGGTGAAAAACTGTTTTTT.

In its sample, this clonotype was seen a few times. This rearrangement joins TRBV3-1 to TRBJ2-5, with 10 bases fitting TRBD2. Matching the DNA end better, TRBJ2-1 makes the J call doubtful. Germline assignment: CDR1 LGHDT and CDR2 YNNKEL (reference sequence). This CDR3 has 17 amino acids. This chain's CDR3 is CASSQAGASGRRAEQFF. The CDR3 DNA sequence: TGTGCCAGCAGCCAAGCCGGGGCTAGCGGGAGAAGAGCTGAGCAGTTCTTC.

The chain couples TRBV29-1 to TRBJ2-1; either TRBD1 or TRBD2 may supply D (5 bases each). The length of the CDR3 is 14 residues. The germline CDR1 and CDR2 sequences are SQVTM and ANQGSEA. V was trimmed by 4 bases and J by 4 bases, leaving 14 bases between them. The CDR3, as DNA: TGCAGCGTTGTCGGGACGGGACGGTACAATGAGCAGTTCTTC. This codes for CSVVGTGRYNEQFF.

This clonotype occurred many times. The chain combines TRBV7-9 with TRBJ2-1, with D unresolved. The V gene lost 4 bases and the J gene lost 2 bases, with 18 bases spanning the gap. Germline CDR1 and CDR2: SEHNR and FQNEAQ (reference sequence). This CDR3 contains 17 residues. CDR3 bases: TGTGCCAGCAGCTCCAGAGGTTTGTCCCATACCTACAATGAGCAGTTCTTC. This translates into CASSSRGLSHTYNEQFF.

The chain couples TRBV2 to TRBJ1-1; unclear D gene. Germline CDR1 is SNHLY and CDR2 is FYNNEI. The CDR3 has 13 residues. The ends were cut back, 9 bases at V and 3 bases at J, with 14 bases in the middle. This CDR3 is CASRVQLYTEAFF. The CDR3 bases are TGTGCCAGTCGGGTACAGCTTTACACTGAAGCTTTCTTT.

This clonotype was counted only a few times. The V call is TRBV7-2, the J call TRBJ2-7; D is undetermined. Per germline, CDR1 SGHTA and CDR2 FQGNSA. This CDR3 is 15 amino acids long. Between the trimmed V and J ends, which lost 3 bases and 1 base, there was a span of 13 bases. In nucleotides, the CDR3 is TGTGCCAGCAGCTTTGGACCGAGGATGTCCTACGAGCAGTACTTC. It is translated as CASSFGPRMSYEQYF.

This clonotype was detected only a few times. The rearrangement links TRBV29-1 to TRBJ1-2; the D gene is possibly TRBD1 (6 bases). The germline CDR1 and CDR2 sequences are SQVTM and ANQGSEA. The V gene lost 6 bases and the J gene lost 4 bases, with 18 bases spanning the gap. This CDR3 is 14 amino acids long. CDR3 sequence (DNA): TGCAGCGTGGGAGGGGAGGACAGTTCCTATGGCTACACCTTC. Protein: CSVGGEDSSYGYTF.

This clonotype was counted a few times. The J gene is TRBJ1-5, the V gene TRBV4-2; D not certain. Per germline, CDR1 LGHNA and CDR2 YNFKEQ. This CDR3 is 15 amino acids long. The ends were cut back, 0 bases at V and 4 bases at J, with 10 bases in the middle. CDR3 residues: CASSQESQGNQPQHF. The CDR3 nucleotides read TGTGCCAGCAGCCAAGAAAGTCAAGGGAATCAGCCCCAGCATTTT.

This clonotype has just a few counts. The genes are TRBV5-1 and TRBJ2-5; TRBD2 might be the D (6 bases). Trimming shortened V by 7 bases and J by 4 bases, and 11 bases separated the two germline ends. Germline V gene data show CDR1 as SGHRS and CDR2 as YFSETQ. There are 12 residues in the CDR3. DNA for the CDR3: TGCGCCAGCCGGGAGCGTTTAGAGACCCAGTACTTC. It codes for CASRERLETQYF.